The clone carrying this T cell receptor beta chain was recorded once. Its antigen remains unidentified. This entry is derived from a study of T cells in Graves' hyperthyroidism and ophthalmopathy. Study as a whole: Sampling of peripheral blood happened at initial diagnosis, prior to any treatment. Study observations and caveats: Blood also carried most thyroid clonotypes expanded above 0.001.

Authors of the study amplified TCR beta CDR3 regions from RNA transcripts. The primer set for the first-round RT-PCR of the TCR CDR3 was HTBI. MiXCR, run by TCRdb on the multiplex PCR reads, gives a single entry per CDR3 protein. The sample has 330,000 or so distinct CDR3 sequences, about a sixth seen once; the top ten hold around a sixth. The PBMCs were sourced from fresh peripheral blood (less than 11 ml). The length of the CDR3 is 17 residues. V lost 2 bases, J lost 4 bases, and 6 bases stayed unmatched. The germline V gene has CDR1 MDHEN and CDR2 SYDVKM. This clonotype originated in a woman aged 40 to 55 with Graves' ophthalmopathy. The sequencing sample was made of blood. The chain uses TRBV28 and TRBJ2-5; 14 bases are a match to TRBD2. The DNA for the CDR3 is TGTGCCAGCAGTTTAATGGGACTAGCGGGAGTTCGAGAGACCCAGTACTTC. This encodes CASSLMGLAGVRETQYF.